The clone carrying this T cell receptor (beta chain) was counted a single time. The antigen is undetermined. The data originate from a study of cytomegalovirus exposure and HLA in healthy donors. Findings and caveats of the study: Analyses of presence/absence relied on an assumption of roughly uniform sequencing depth across donors.

Both 60 Vbeta primers and 13 Jbeta primers went into the PCR. Produced via immunoSEQ multiplex PCR; TCRdb's table is partial and in-frame only. The data show roughly 52,000 clones, about 80% seen once. The V and J ends lost 0 bases and 2 bases respectively, with 15 bases between them. In germline, CDR1 is LNHDA, CDR2 SQIVND (reference sequence). The CDR3 runs 17 residues. This receptor was obtained from a female donor in good health and CMV-seronegative. Sequencing used PBMCs. This sequence joins TRBV19 and TRBJ2-3; weak D call: TRBD2 (5 bases). CDR3 in amino acids: CASSIETRTGNTDTQYF. The CDR3 DNA reads as TGTGCCAGTAGTATAGAAACTCGAACGGGGAACACAGATACGCAGTATTTT.